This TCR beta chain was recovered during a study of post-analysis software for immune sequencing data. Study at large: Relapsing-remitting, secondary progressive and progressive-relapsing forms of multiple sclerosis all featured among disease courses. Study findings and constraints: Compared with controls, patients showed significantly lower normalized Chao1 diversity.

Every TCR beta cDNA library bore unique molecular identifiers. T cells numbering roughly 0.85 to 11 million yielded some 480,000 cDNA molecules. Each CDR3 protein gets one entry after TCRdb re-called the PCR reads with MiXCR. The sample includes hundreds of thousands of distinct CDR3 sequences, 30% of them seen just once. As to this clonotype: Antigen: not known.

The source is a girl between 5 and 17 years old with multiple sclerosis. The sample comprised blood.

The CDR3 coding sequence is TGCAGTGCTACCGGGATCCCAGATACGCAGTATTTT. It codes for CSATGIPDTQYF. The chain combines TRBV20-1 with TRBJ2-3; possibly TRBD2 for D (5 bases). The CDR3 has 12 residues. V was cut by 4 bases and J by 4 bases, with 9 bases left in between. CDR1 is DFQATT and CDR2 is SNEGSKA in the germline V gene (reference sequence).